This entry describes one T cell receptor (beta chain). Trimming removed 0 bases at V and 5 bases at J, with 10 bases between. Germline lookup yields CDR1 LGHNA and CDR2 YSLEER. This CDR3 has 15 amino acids. The table came from immunoSEQ multiplex PCR; TCRdb's copy has only in-frame clones and leaves some out. Of about a million clones in the sample, roughly 75% were seen once. This entry comes from a study of shared clonotypes between healthy human individuals. The V and J genes are TRBV4-3 and TRBJ1-4; possible D gene TRBD1, 5 bases. The source of this sequence is a man aged 18 to 30 in good health. The sample consisted of memory CD4+ T cells sorted from blood. Subset: CD45RA-negative fraction. Written as DNA, the CDR3 is TGCGCCAGCAGCCAAGACCGAGGGGTAAATGAAAAACTGTTTTTT. This codes for CASSQDRGVNEKLFF.